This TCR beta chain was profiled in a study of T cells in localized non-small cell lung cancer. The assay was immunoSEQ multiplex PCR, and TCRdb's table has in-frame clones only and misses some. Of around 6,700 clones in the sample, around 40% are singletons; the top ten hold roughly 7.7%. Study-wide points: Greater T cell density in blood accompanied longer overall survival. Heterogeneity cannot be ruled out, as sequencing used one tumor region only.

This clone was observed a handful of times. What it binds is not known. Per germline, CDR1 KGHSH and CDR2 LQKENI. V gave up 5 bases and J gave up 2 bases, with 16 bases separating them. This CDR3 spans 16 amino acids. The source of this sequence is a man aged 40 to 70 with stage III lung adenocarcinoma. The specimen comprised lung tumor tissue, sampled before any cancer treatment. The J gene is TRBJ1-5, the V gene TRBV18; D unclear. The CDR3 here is CASSARVVSGNQPQHF. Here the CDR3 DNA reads TGTGCCAGCTCAGCACGGGTAGTGTCGGGCAATCAGCCCCAGCATTTT.